The 9 T cell receptor beta chains below were found in one sample sequenced in a study of blood T cell repertoires in COVID-19. Only in-frame clones appear in the TCRdb table, and some are missing; sequencing was by immunoSEQ multiplex PCR. The sample shows some 250,000 clones, roughly 82% of them seen only once. The sequencing sample was made of peripheral blood. These TCRs come from an older man with acute or convalescent COVID-19.

The rearrangement joins TRBV19 to TRBJ1-1; D gene unclear. The germline V gene has CDR1 LNHDA and CDR2 SQIVND (reference sequence). V gave up 1 base and J gave up 4 bases, with 10 bases separating them. The CDR3 covers 14 residues. CDR3 protein: CASSIGGLGTEAFF. DNA for the CDR3: TGTGCCAGTAGTATAGGAGGGCTGGGCACTGAAGCTTTCTTT.

The CDR3 region is CASSLSTGGETQYF. CDR3 sequence (DNA): TGCGCCAGCAGCTTGAGTACAGGGGGGGAGACCCAGTACTTC. The chain recombines TRBV5-1 with TRBJ2-5; 8 nucleotides match TRBD1. The ends lost 1 base at V and 5 bases at J; junction bases unmatched: 4. Germline lookup yields CDR1 SGHRS and CDR2 YFSETQ. This CDR3 contains 14 residues. The full variable domain, completed using reference TRBV5-1 and TRBJ2-5, is KAGVTQTPRYLIKTRGQQVTLSCSPISGHRSVSWYQQTPGQGLQFLFEYFSETQRNKGNFPGRFSGRQFSNSRSEMNVSTLELGDSALYLCASSLSTGGETQYFGPGTRLLVL.

The gene calls are TRBV29-1 and TRBJ1-2, with D tentatively TRBD1 (5 bases). The V and J ends lost 6 bases and 2 bases respectively, with 10 bases between them. Looked up from germline, CDR1 is SQVTM and CDR2 is ANQGSEA. This CDR3 region has 12 residues. In DNA, the CDR3 is TGCAGCGTGCCCCAGGGAAACTATGGCTACACCTTC. Its translation: CSVPQGNYGYTF.

The V call is TRBV7-8, the J call TRBJ1-1, with TRBD1 identical over 10 bases. The CDR3 has 16 residues. The trim removed 5 bases at V and 1 base at J, leaving 7 bases unmatched. CDR1 and CDR2 (germline): SGHVS, FQNEAQ. CDR3 in amino acids: CASSPDRGLGNTEAFF. The CDR3 DNA reads as TGTGCCAGCAGCCCAGACAGGGGGCTCGGGAACACTGAAGCTTTCTTT.

The genes are TRBV5-5 and TRBJ2-7; no clear D gene. The CDR3 length is 13 residues. The V gene lost 4 bases and the J gene lost 6 bases, with 14 bases spanning the gap. Germline V gives CDR1 SGHKS, CDR2 YYEKEE (reference sequence). The CDR3, as DNA: TGTGCCAGCAGCCCCCAAAGTAGTGGCGAGCAGTACTTC. This codes for CASSPQSSGEQYF.

CDR3 DNA: TGTGCCAGCACAAACGCCGGGACAGGGAATGATGCCGGGGAGCTGTTTTTT. This sequence encodes CASTNAGTGNDAGELFF. This chain connects TRBV2 to TRBJ2-2, with 9 bases that match TRBD1. In germline, CDR1 is SNHLY, CDR2 FYNNEI. There are 17 residues in the CDR3. The ends lost 7 bases at V and 6 bases at J; junction bases unmatched: 15.

This chain uses TRBV5-6 with TRBJ1-3, with D perhaps matching TRBD1 (6 bases). V was cut by 0 bases and J by 5 bases, with 12 bases left in between. The length of the CDR3 is 15 residues. CDR1 is SGHDT, CDR2 YYEEEE, per germline. CDR3 amino acids: CASSLDNRERNTIYF. The CDR3 nucleotides read TGTGCCAGCAGCTTGGATAACAGGGAGAGAAACACCATATATTTT.

Only a few counts were recorded for this clone. The chain employs TRBV15 and TRBJ1-3, with D perhaps matching TRBD1 (5 bases). This CDR3 spans 16 amino acids. V was trimmed by 3 bases and J by 1 base, leaving 13 bases between them. Looked up from germline, CDR1 is LNHNV and CDR2 is YYDKDF (reference sequence). This CDR3 is CATSRDTQASGNTIYF. DNA of the CDR3: TGTGCCACCAGCAGGGACACCCAGGCGTCTGGAAACACCATATATTTT.

The chain is built from TRBV27 and TRBJ2-7; TRBD1 aligns across 8 bases. Germline-derived CDR1 and CDR2 are MNHEY and SMNVEV (reference sequence). The CDR3 runs to 16 residues. Germline trimming cut 6 bases from V and 6 bases from J; bases unmatched to any gene: 16. The CDR3, as DNA: TGTGCCAGCAGACGAGGACAGGGAGTAAACGGAGGCGAGCAGTACTTC. Translated: CASRRGQGVNGGEQYF.